The entry below describes one T cell receptor beta chain. The target antigen is unknown. Profiling relied on immunoSEQ multiplex PCR, and the TCRdb table lists in-frame clones only, not all of them. The repertoire holds about 43,000 clones, with 90% to 95% as singletons. This record belongs to a study of T cells in tuberculosis. The length of the CDR3 is 13 residues. The V end was cut by 0 bases, the J end by 9 bases, with 9 bases between. Germline V gene sequence: CDR1 MNHEY, CDR2 SMNVEV (reference sequence). Study-level points and caveats: Shorter CDR3-alpha in active tuberculosis partly drove smaller distances.

Sequencing was done on a sample of PBMCs. V and J are TRBV27 and TRBJ2-1; possibly TRBD1 for D (5 bases). The TCR was taken from a donor aged 10-30 years with latent tuberculosis or without tuberculosis infection. Some clones in this sample may be carry-over from other donors' samples. CDR3 sequence: CASSLSARAEQFF. Here the CDR3 DNA reads TGTGCCAGCAGTTTATCGGCCAGGGCTGAGCAGTTCTTC.